The clone carrying this T cell receptor (beta chain) has just a few counts. What it binds is unknown. The record originates from a study of blood T cells in healthy people across ages. Study findings and constraints: No conclusive comparison of naive versus antigen-experienced cells was possible with unsorted PBMCs.

Alongside a J-beta primer mix, a sample-barcoded 5' primer served in a second PCR lasting roughly 6 to 11 cycles. Every cDNA was tagged by a template-switch adaptor with 12 random nucleotides. Each CDR3 protein gets one entry after TCRdb re-called the 5' RACE reads with MiXCR. Of about 1,000,000 distinct CDR3 sequences in the sample, less than 50% were seen once. The CDR3 extends over 13 amino acids. The germline gives CDR1 LGHDT, CDR2 YNNKEL (reference sequence). Deletions cut 4 bases from V and 6 bases from J, with 9 bases between. The sequencing sample was made of blood. The receptor comes from a woman between 55 and 75 years old in good health. V usage is TRBV3-1 and J usage is TRBJ2-2; D unclear. Written as DNA, the CDR3 is TGTGCCAGCAGCCTAAGCCCGTCCGGGGAGCTGTTTTTT. This encodes CASSLSPSGELFF.